Listed here are 25 T cell receptor beta chains from one sample, sequenced in a study of T-cell reconstitution after alpha-beta-depleted transplantation in children. During its preparation, the TCRbeta library received unique molecular identifiers. From the PCR reads, TCRdb called clonotypes with MiXCR, one entry per CDR3 protein. The repertoire consists of roughly 570,000 distinct CDR3 sequences, with 25% to 30% occurring once and the leading ten covering under 45%. The material was PBMCs, obtained before TCRalphabeta/CD19-depleted stem cell transplant. Source of these receptors: a boy in the first two years of life with Wiskott-Aldrich syndrome, due to receive a stem cell transplant.

The gene calls are TRBV20-1 and TRBJ2-7; D is possibly TRBD1 or TRBD2 (6 bases each). CDR3 length: 15 residues. From germline, CDR1 is DFQATT and CDR2 SNEGSKA (reference sequence). Trimming shortened V by 7 bases and J by 2 bases, and 21 bases separated the two germline ends. DNA of the CDR3: TGCAGTGGTGAGTTCCTGGCGGAGGGGGCCTACGAGCAGTACTTC. Protein sequence: CSGEFLAEGAYEQYF.

The chain is built from TRBV29-1 and TRBJ2-1; D could derive from TRBD1 or TRBD2 (7 bases each). V lost 6 bases and J 15 bases, leaving 15 bases between the germline ends. The length of the CDR3 is 10 residues. Germline V CDR1 and CDR2: SQVTM, ANQGSEA. Here the CDR3 DNA reads TGCAGCGTGGGAGGGGACAGTAGGTTCTTC. Amino acid sequence: CSVGGDSRFF.

The chain employs TRBV10-3 and TRBJ2-7; 8 nucleotides align to TRBD1. V was pared by 6 bases and J by 2 bases, with 9 bases of the junction left unmatched. Germline assignment: CDR1 ENHRY and CDR2 SYGVKD. This CDR3 contains 15 residues. The CDR3 nucleotides are TGTGCCATCAGCGGGACAGGCGAACTACCCTACGAGCAGTACTTC. Amino acids: CAISGTGELPYEQYF.

The chain is built from TRBV6-5 and TRBJ1-5; D uncertain. Per germline, CDR1 MNHEY and CDR2 SVGAGI. Trimming pared 5 bases from V and 3 bases from J, leaving 11 bases between. There are 14 residues in the CDR3. In nucleotides, the CDR3 is TGTGCCAGCAGTCCTGACGGCTACAATCAGCCCCAGCATTTT. As protein: CASSPDGYNQPQHF.

The rearrangement uses TRBV27 and TRBJ2-1; no clear D. V shed 5 bases and J shed 9 bases, with 8 bases lying between them. CDR3 length: 11 amino acids. Germline assignment: CDR1 MNHEY and CDR2 SMNVEV (reference sequence). The CDR3 reads CASSTQIEQFF. CDR3 nucleotides: TGTGCCAGCAGTACACAGATTGAGCAGTTCTTC.

This chain uses TRBV7-9 with TRBJ2-5; 7 nucleotides agree with TRBD1. Germline trimming cut 2 bases from V and 5 bases from J; bases unmatched to any gene: 5. The CDR3 totals 14 residues. CDR1 and CDR2 (germline): SEHNR, FQNEAQ (reference sequence). This CDR3 is CASSLQKGAETQYF. The CDR3 coding sequence is TGTGCCAGCAGCTTACAAAAGGGGGCTGAGACCCAGTACTTC.

This clonotype was picked up a small number of times. V is TRBV5-6 and J is TRBJ2-5; D gene ambiguous. V was trimmed by 4 bases and J by 3 bases, leaving 19 bases between them. CDR1 is SGHDT, CDR2 YYEEEE, per germline. The CDR3 loop spans 16 amino acids. CDR3 in amino acids: CASSRGVDGWEETQYF. For the CDR3, the DNA is TGTGCCAGCAGCCGAGGAGTAGACGGATGGGAAGAGACCCAGTACTTC.

DNA of the CDR3: TGTGCCTGGAGTGTACCCCTGTCCGAGCAGTACTTC. Translation gives CAWSVPLSEQYF. The V call is TRBV30, the J call TRBJ2-7; D gene unclear. Germline CDR1 is GTSNPN and CDR2 is SVGIG (reference sequence). The CDR3 runs 12 residues. With 0 bases removed from V and 6 bases from J, the gap between germline ends came to 9 bases.

This chain connects TRBV12-3 or TRBV12-4 to TRBJ2-7; unclear D gene. V lost 3 bases and J 2 bases, leaving 8 bases between the germline ends. This CDR3 has 13 amino acids. DNA for the CDR3: TGTGCCAGCAGTTTGCAGACAACCTACGAGCAGTACTTC. It encodes CASSLQTTYEQYF.

The chain joins TRBV5-1 to TRBJ2-3; 10 bases line up with TRBD2. Germline V CDR1 and CDR2: SGHRS, YFSETQ. The trim removed 2 bases at V and 0 bases at J, leaving 3 bases unmatched. This CDR3 region has 16 residues. The CDR3 sequence is CASSFLTSGSTDTQYF. CDR3 DNA sequence: TGCGCCAGCAGCTTTTTGACTAGCGGGAGCACAGATACGCAGTATTTT.

This clonotype has a handful of counts. V usage is TRBV5-6 and J usage is TRBJ2-3, with D perhaps TRBD2 (6 bases). Germline assignment: CDR1 SGHDT and CDR2 YYEEEE. CDR3 size: 17 residues. Trimming took 4 bases from V and 2 from J, leaving 20 bases between them. The CDR3 sequence: CASSLRDSVLSTDTQYF. The CDR3 nucleotides are TGTGCCAGCAGCCTCCGGGACTCAGTACTCTCCACAGATACGCAGTATTTT.

Only a few counts were recorded for this clonotype. The V and J genes are TRBV5-1 and TRBJ2-1; TRBD1 matches 7 bases. V dropped 0 bases and J dropped 9; count of bases not matched to a gene: 9. CDR1 SGHRS and CDR2 YFSETQ come from the germline V gene. This CDR3 comprises 15 residues. CDR3 in amino acids: CASSLVASPGGEQFF. CDR3 bases: TGCGCCAGCAGCTTGGTTGCGTCCCCAGGGGGTGAGCAGTTCTTC.

This clonotype appeared a few times. The chain carries TRBV7-8 and TRBJ2-1; tentative D call: TRBD1 (6 bases). Germline values: CDR1 SGHVS, CDR2 FQNEAQ. The CDR3 loop spans 13 amino acids. The V end was cut by 3 bases, the J end by 6 bases, with 9 bases between. CDR3 in amino acids: CASSFGQPNEQFF. The CDR3 coding sequence is TGTGCCAGCAGCTTCGGACAGCCCAATGAGCAGTTCTTC.

The chain has TRBV6-1 and TRBJ2-7, with TRBD1 identical over 9 bases. Trimming removed 2 bases from V and 12 bases from J; junction bases left unmatched: 8. The CDR3 totals 13 residues. Looked up from germline, CDR1 is MNHNS and CDR2 is SASEGT. In DNA, the CDR3 is TGTGCCAGCAGTGAACTGGGACAGGGAAAACGGTACTTC. Translating it yields CASSELGQGKRYF.

The gene calls are TRBV14 and TRBJ2-2, with 11 positions matching TRBD1. Germline V gives CDR1 SGHDN, CDR2 FVKESK. The CDR3 loop spans 17 amino acids. V gave up 1 base and J gave up 3 bases; unmatched junction bases: 4. The CDR3 DNA is TGTGCCAGCAGCCAAGGGACAGGGGGCTGGTACACCGGGGAGCTGTTTTTT. As protein: CASSQGTGGWYTGELFF.

The chain employs TRBV5-1 and TRBJ2-7; 7 bases match TRBD1. The V segment lost 3 bases and the J segment 0 bases; nucleotides outside the gene matches: 6. Germline V lookup: CDR1 SGHRS, CDR2 YFSETQ. This CDR3 contains 15 residues. The CDR3 coding sequence is TGCGCCAGCAGCTGGGGACAGCACCGCTCCTACGAGCAGTACTTC. The encoded protein is CASSWGQHRSYEQYF.

The chain is built from TRBV7-3 and TRBJ2-2; perhaps TRBD1 as D (5 bases). This CDR3 spans 13 amino acids. The germline V and J ends were trimmed by 2 bases and 7 bases, with 8 bases remaining between them. Germline CDR1 reads SGHTA; CDR2 reads FQGTGA. The CDR3 DNA reads as TGTGCCAGCAGCTTATCAGGGATCGGGGAGCTGTTTTTT. As protein: CASSLSGIGELFF. The full variable domain, rest sourced from reference TRBV7-3 and TRBJ2-2, is GAGVSQTPSNKVTEKGKYVELRCDPISGHTALYWYRQSLGQGPEFLIYFQGTGAADDSGLPNDRFFAVRPEGSVSTLKIQRTERGDSAVYLCASSLSGIGELFFGEGSRLTVL.

This chain connects TRBV18 to TRBJ2-1; 7 nucleotides align to TRBD2. The germline gives CDR1 KGHSH, CDR2 LQKENI. V gave up 0 bases and J gave up 5 bases; unmatched junction bases: 4. The CDR3 has 15 residues. The DNA of the CDR3 is TGTGCCAGCTCACCACCTAGCGGGCCTAACAATGAGCAGTTCTTC. Translated, it gives CASSPPSGPNNEQFF. Drawing the rest from reference TRBV18 and TRBJ2-1, the complete variable domain is NAGVMQNPRHLVRRRGQEARLRCSPMKGHSHVYWYRQLPEEGLKFMVYLQKENIIDESGMPKERFSAEFPKEGPSILRIQQVVRGDSAAYFCASSPPSGPNNEQFFGPGTRLTVL.

This clonotype was observed a handful of times. V and J are TRBV11-1 and TRBJ2-1, with a weak D call TRBD2 (6 bases). Germline V gene sequence: CDR1 SGHAT, CDR2 FQDESV (reference sequence). Trimming took off 7 bases at V and 0 bases at J, with 22 bases between the two ends. This CDR3 spans 18 amino acids. The CDR3: CASTLGPTSTSSYNEQFF. CDR3 nucleotide sequence: TGTGCCAGCACCCTAGGACCCACTAGCACCAGCTCCTACAATGAGCAGTTCTTC. The full variable domain, its missing parts supplied by reference TRBV11-1 and TRBJ2-1, is EAEVAQSPRYKITEKSQAVAFWCDPISGHATLYWYRQILGQGPELLVQFQDESVVDDSQLPKDRFSAERLKGVDSTLKIQPAELGDSAMYLCASTLGPTSTSSYNEQFFGPGTRLTVL.

The rearrangement links TRBV5-1 to TRBJ2-1, with a possible D match to TRBD1 (6 bases). Germline CDR1 is SGHRS and CDR2 is YFSETQ. CDR3 length: 14 residues. Trimming pared 5 bases from V and 2 bases from J, leaving 11 bases between. The CDR3 reads CASRDSFAYNEQFF. In DNA, the CDR3 is TGCGCCAGCAGGGACAGTTTTGCCTACAATGAGCAGTTCTTC.

This rearrangement joins TRBV3-1 to TRBJ2-3; no reliable D call. The CDR3 loop spans 15 amino acids. CDR1 is LGHDT and CDR2 is YNNKEL in the germline V gene (reference sequence). Deletions cut 1 base from V and 1 base from J, with 9 bases between. The CDR3 coding sequence is TGTGCCAGCAGCCAAGGGGGTCGGCGCACAGATACGCAGTATTTT. It codes for CASSQGGRRTDTQYF.

This clonotype has more than one count but fewer than ten. This sequence joins TRBV28 and TRBJ2-3, with D maybe TRBD1 (5 bases). Trimming took off 3 bases at V and 4 bases at J, with 11 bases between the two ends. This CDR3 has 14 residues. CDR1 is MDHEN and CDR2 is SYDVKM in the germline V gene. DNA for the CDR3: TGTGCCAGCAGTTTTATCCAGGGCCCAGATACGCAGTATTTT. Its translation: CASSFIQGPDTQYF. The variable domain in full, completed from reference TRBV28 and TRBJ2-3, reads DVKVTQSSRYLVKRTGEKVFLECVQDMDHENMFWYRQDPGLGLRLIYFSYDVKMKEKGDIPEGYSVSREKKERFSLILESASTNQTSMYLCASSFIQGPDTQYFGPGTRLTVL.

The V gene is TRBV12-3 or TRBV12-4, the J gene TRBJ2-1; no reliable D call. The CDR3 is 11 residues long. V was clipped by 6 bases and J by 6 bases, with 6 bases between them. The CDR3 sequence is CASRYGNEQFF. The CDR3 DNA sequence: TGTGCCAGCAGATATGGCAATGAGCAGTTCTTC.

The gene calls are TRBV11-2 and TRBJ2-1, with 10 bases matching TRBD1. This CDR3 is built from 15 residues. With 5 bases clipped from V and 8 bases from J, the junction kept 9 bases outside the gene matches. The germline V gene encodes CDR1 SGHAT and CDR2 FQNNGV. The CDR3 sequence is CASSLMTGGFDEQFF. In nucleotides, the CDR3 is TGTGCCAGCAGCCTAATGACAGGGGGCTTCGATGAGCAGTTCTTC.

This clonotype has just a few counts. The chain is built from TRBV9 and TRBJ2-1; TRBD2 aligns across 11 bases. The CDR3 contains 15 residues. The ends lost 3 bases at V and 9 bases at J; junction bases unmatched: 8. Germline V CDR1 and CDR2: SGDLS, YYNGEE. The chain's CDR3 is CASSAGTSGASEQFF. The DNA of the CDR3 is TGTGCCAGCAGCGCCGGGACTAGCGGAGCCAGTGAGCAGTTCTTC.